This T cell receptor beta chain was retrieved from a study of T cells in Graves' hyperthyroidism and ophthalmopathy. Findings and caveats of the study: Most clonotypes expanded in the thyroid (above 0.001) were also present in blood. A model of 13 V-J features distinguished ophthalmopathy from stable hyperthyroidism.

Diagnosis of hyperthyroidism was new in patients aged 18 to 65, and its duration was under 2 months. Orbital computed tomography and thyroid ultrasound, together with serum TRAb and thyroxine and clinical symptoms, were used for diagnoses. The source material, RNA transcripts, was used to amplify TCR beta CDR3 regions. The TCR CDR3 first-round RT-PCR relied on the HTBI primer set. Each CDR3 protein gets one entry after TCRdb re-called the multiplex PCR reads with MiXCR. The data hold roughly 740,000 distinct CDR3 sequences, with around 15% observed a single time. For this clonotype: No antigen is known for it.

This CDR3 has 12 residues. The V gene lost 6 bases and the J gene lost 6 bases, with 8 bases spanning the gap. Germline V gene lookup returns CDR1 ENHRY and CDR2 SYGVKD. Source material: blood. This chain joins TRBV10-3 and TRBJ2-2; D not certain. This clonotype was sampled from a man younger than 35 with Graves' hyperthyroidism. The DNA of the CDR3 is TGTGCCATCAGGCAGGTAGCCGGGGAGCTGTTTTTT. It codes for CAIRQVAGELFF.